The rows below give T cell receptor beta chains drawn from one sample of a study of shared clonotypes between healthy human individuals. Using immunoSEQ multiplex PCR, the repertoire was profiled, and TCRdb retains in-frame clones only, with some absent. The table includes about 2 million clones, about 95% detected once. Input material: naive CD8+ T cells sorted from blood. These TCRs come from a man aged 18 to 29 in good health. Both conserved end residues are part of each CDR3. The order of the fields is CDR3 DNA, CDR3 protein, V gene, J gene, D gene, clone size. The D gene is left open where the match is weak. Size tells how often a clone was seen (once, few, many) or the class of an expanded clone, and some rows leave it out.

cdr3_nt: TGTGCCAGCAGTTACTCTACTTCGGGAGTTCATTACGAGCAGTACTTC
cdr3_aa: CASSYSTSGVHYEQYF
v_call: TRBV6-5
j_call: TRBJ2-7
d_call: .
clone_size: .

cdr3_nt: TGTGCCAGCAGCGTATCGGGGGAACCCCTAGGCACAGATACGCAGTATTTT
cdr3_aa: CASSVSGEPLGTDTQYF
v_call: TRBV9
j_call: TRBJ2-3
d_call: .
clone_size: .

cdr3_nt: TGTGCCAGCAGCTTAAATTTCGGGACAGGGGAGCACCTCCACTTT
cdr3_aa: CASSLNFGTGEHLHF
v_call: TRBV5-4
j_call: TRBJ1-6
d_call: TRBD1
clone_size: .

cdr3_nt: TGTGCCAGCAGTTTAAAGGGGGCACGGGATACGCAGTATTTT
cdr3_aa: CASSLKGARDTQYF
v_call: TRBV28
j_call: TRBJ2-3
d_call: TRBD1
clone_size: .

cdr3_nt: TGTGCCAGCAGCCCAAAAAATGGGACAGGGGCATTGTACGAGCAGTACTTC
cdr3_aa: CASSPKNGTGALYEQYF
v_call: TRBV7-9
j_call: TRBJ2-7
d_call: TRBD1
clone_size: once

cdr3_nt: TGTGCCAGCAGCTTGTCGGTGTACAATGAGCAGTTCTTC
cdr3_aa: CASSLSVYNEQFF
v_call: TRBV5-4
j_call: TRBJ2-1
d_call: .
clone_size: .

cdr3_nt: TGTGCCAGCAGCGCTCGGGGTGGAGTGATCACTGAAGCTTTCTTT
cdr3_aa: CASSARGGVITEAFF
v_call: TRBV9
j_call: TRBJ1-1
d_call: .
clone_size: few

cdr3_nt: TGCGCCAGCAGCTCCAGTTCCAGGGCCGGGGACACTGAAGCTTTCTTT
cdr3_aa: CASSSSSRAGDTEAFF
v_call: TRBV5-1
j_call: TRBJ1-1
d_call: .
clone_size: .

cdr3_nt: TGTGCCAGCAGTTCTACCACCTGGGATGCGAATCAGCCCCAGCATTTT
cdr3_aa: CASSSTTWDANQPQHF
v_call: TRBV28
j_call: TRBJ1-5
d_call: .
clone_size: .

cdr3_nt: TGTGCCAGCAGCCCGGACGGATATAGCAATCAGCCCCAGCATTTT
cdr3_aa: CASSPDGYSNQPQHF
v_call: TRBV28
j_call: TRBJ1-5
d_call: .
clone_size: .

cdr3_nt: TGTGCCAGCAGTTTTGTGAGGGGGCCCACAGATACGCAGTATTTT
cdr3_aa: CASSFVRGPTDTQYF
v_call: TRBV7-6
j_call: TRBJ2-3
d_call: TRBD1
clone_size: .

cdr3_nt: TGTGCCAGCAGTCTTTGGGGAAGTATAGACACTGAAGCTTTCTTT
cdr3_aa: CASSLWGSIDTEAFF
v_call: TRBV27
j_call: TRBJ1-1
d_call: .
clone_size: once

cdr3_nt: TGCGCCAGCAGCCTCTCCCTACAGGGTTCTCTAGCCAAAAACATTCAGTACTTC
cdr3_aa: CASSLSLQGSLAKNIQYF
v_call: TRBV4-1
j_call: TRBJ2-4
d_call: .
clone_size: .

cdr3_nt: TGCGCCAGCAGCTTGACACCGGGCGTCTACGAGCAGTACTTC
cdr3_aa: CASSLTPGVYEQYF
v_call: TRBV5-1
j_call: TRBJ2-7
d_call: .
clone_size: once

cdr3_nt: TGTGCCAGCAGGGCCGGGACAGCCAACACTGAAGCTTTCTTT
cdr3_aa: CASRAGTANTEAFF
v_call: TRBV13
j_call: TRBJ1-1
d_call: TRBD1
clone_size: .

cdr3_nt: TGTGCCTGGAGTGAGATCAGCTACGAGCAGTACTTC
cdr3_aa: CAWSEISYEQYF
v_call: TRBV30
j_call: TRBJ2-7
d_call: .
clone_size: .

cdr3_nt: TGTGCCAGCAGTGAAGTGAGCTCTGGGGCCAACGTCCTGACTTTC
cdr3_aa: CASSEVSSGANVLTF
v_call: TRBV2
j_call: TRBJ2-6
d_call: .
clone_size: .

cdr3_nt: TGCGCCAGCAGCCAAGTGGACAGTAACAATCAGCCCCAGCATTTT
cdr3_aa: CASSQVDSNNQPQHF
v_call: TRBV4-1
j_call: TRBJ1-5
d_call: .
clone_size: once

cdr3_nt: TGTGCCAGCAGTCCCTACGGGAATGGGGCCTACGAGCAGTACTTC
cdr3_aa: CASSPYGNGAYEQYF
v_call: TRBV27
j_call: TRBJ2-7
d_call: .
clone_size: .

cdr3_nt: TGTGCCAGTAGTAGCGGGCCCTACTACGAGCAGTACTTC
cdr3_aa: CASSSGPYYEQYF
v_call: TRBV19
j_call: TRBJ2-7
d_call: .
clone_size: .

cdr3_nt: TGTGCCAGCAGCTTAATGCGCGCGGGGGAGGTTAACACCGGGGAGCTGTTTTTT
cdr3_aa: CASSLMRAGEVNTGELFF
v_call: TRBV7-6
j_call: TRBJ2-2
d_call: TRBD2
clone_size: .

cdr3_nt: TGCGCCAGCAGGCGAGAGACAGGGGGCGTCTTCGAGCAGTACTTC
cdr3_aa: CASRRETGGVFEQYF
v_call: TRBV10-2
j_call: TRBJ2-7
d_call: TRBD1
clone_size: .

cdr3_nt: TGTGCCTGGGGGTGGAAAGCTGAAGCTTTCTTT
cdr3_aa: CAWGWKAEAFF
v_call: TRBV5-4
j_call: TRBJ1-1
d_call: .
clone_size: .

cdr3_nt: TGTGCCAGCAGCCTCGGGGGGGTTGCAGGCAATCAGCCCCAGCATTTT
cdr3_aa: CASSLGGVAGNQPQHF
v_call: TRBV27
j_call: TRBJ1-5
d_call: .
clone_size: .

cdr3_nt: TGTGCCTGGTCCTACGGGGCGGGAGATACGCAGTATTTT
cdr3_aa: CAWSYGAGDTQYF
v_call: TRBV30
j_call: TRBJ2-3
d_call: .
clone_size: .

cdr3_nt: TGTGCCAGCAGCTTACCACAGGGAAAGGCTGGAAACACCATATATTTT
cdr3_aa: CASSLPQGKAGNTIYF
v_call: TRBV7-9
j_call: TRBJ1-3
d_call: .
clone_size: .

cdr3_nt: TGTGCCAGCAGCGTAGGTTTCGGTGTGAGCTCCTACAATGAGCAGTTCTTC
cdr3_aa: CASSVGFGVSSYNEQFF
v_call: TRBV9
j_call: TRBJ2-1
d_call: .
clone_size: .

cdr3_nt: TGTGCCACCAGCAGAGAGGAGGAGAACACTGAAGCTTTCTTT
cdr3_aa: CATSREEENTEAFF
v_call: TRBV15
j_call: TRBJ1-1
d_call: .
clone_size: .

cdr3_nt: TGTGCCTGGAGTCCCCGACTAGGGTCGCACGAGCAGTACTTC
cdr3_aa: CAWSPRLGSHEQYF
v_call: TRBV30
j_call: TRBJ2-7
d_call: .
clone_size: .

cdr3_nt: TGCGCCAGCAGCGTTTCCGGGACGGGGAGCTCCTACGAGCAGTACTTC
cdr3_aa: CASSVSGTGSSYEQYF
v_call: TRBV5-1
j_call: TRBJ2-7
d_call: .
clone_size: .

cdr3_nt: TGTGCCAGCAGCCCGACAGGGTCCGGGGAGCTGTTTTTT
cdr3_aa: CASSPTGSGELFF
v_call: TRBV5-4
j_call: TRBJ2-2
d_call: TRBD1
clone_size: .

cdr3_nt: TGTGCCAGCAGCTTGGACAGCTCACGGATCTACGAGCAGTACTTC
cdr3_aa: CASSLDSSRIYEQYF
v_call: TRBV7-2
j_call: TRBJ2-7
d_call: .
clone_size: .

cdr3_nt: TGTGCCAGCAGGCTTAGCGGGGGTGGCACCGGGGAGCTGTTTTTT
cdr3_aa: CASRLSGGGTGELFF
v_call: TRBV2
j_call: TRBJ2-2
d_call: TRBD2
clone_size: .

cdr3_nt: TGTGCCATCAGTGAGTCTGGCAAATCCTACGAGCAGTACTTC
cdr3_aa: CAISESGKSYEQYF
v_call: TRBV10-3
j_call: TRBJ2-7
d_call: .
clone_size: .

cdr3_nt: TGTGCCAGCAGCGTAGGAACAGCTAATACCTACGAGCAGTACTTC
cdr3_aa: CASSVGTANTYEQYF
v_call: TRBV9
j_call: TRBJ2-7
d_call: .
clone_size: .

cdr3_nt: TGTGCCAGCAGCCCAGGGGGAGGTTACAATGAGCAGTTCTTC
cdr3_aa: CASSPGGGYNEQFF
v_call: TRBV5-8
j_call: TRBJ2-1
d_call: .
clone_size: .

cdr3_nt: TGTGCCAGCAGCGTAGGAGGGGGTACAAGCGAGCAGTACTTC
cdr3_aa: CASSVGGGTSEQYF
v_call: TRBV9
j_call: TRBJ2-7
d_call: .
clone_size: once

cdr3_nt: TGTGCCAGCAGCTTACGAAGGGCCTACGAGCAGTACTTC
cdr3_aa: CASSLRRAYEQYF
v_call: TRBV13
j_call: TRBJ2-7
d_call: .
clone_size: once

cdr3_nt: TGTGCCAGCAGTGACGGCGAAGGGTTTTTGCATTTT
cdr3_aa: CASSDGEGFLHF
v_call: TRBV2
j_call: TRBJ1-5
d_call: .
clone_size: once

cdr3_nt: TGCGCCAGCAGCCAAGAGGGGGGGAGCTCCTACGAGCAGTACTTC
cdr3_aa: CASSQEGGSSYEQYF
v_call: TRBV4-1
j_call: TRBJ2-7
d_call: TRBD2
clone_size: .

cdr3_nt: TGTGCCAGCAGCCCGAGCGGGGCGTTCTACGAGCAGTACTTC
cdr3_aa: CASSPSGAFYEQYF
v_call: TRBV9
j_call: TRBJ2-7
d_call: TRBD2
clone_size: .

cdr3_nt: TGTGCCAGCAGCTACCGGTTCAGGGAGGGTAACTATGGCTACACCTTC
cdr3_aa: CASSYRFREGNYGYTF
v_call: TRBV5-6
j_call: TRBJ1-2
d_call: .
clone_size: .

cdr3_nt: TGCAGCGTTGAAGATTGGTTCCACCGCAAGACCCAGTACTTC
cdr3_aa: CSVEDWFHRKTQYF
v_call: TRBV29-1
j_call: TRBJ2-5
d_call: .
clone_size: .

cdr3_nt: TGTGCCAGCAGCTTAGAGTGGGGCACTAATGAAAAACTGTTTTTT
cdr3_aa: CASSLEWGTNEKLFF
v_call: TRBV7-9
j_call: TRBJ1-4
d_call: .
clone_size: .

cdr3_nt: TGTGCCAGCAGTTTGGACAGCCCCTACGAGCAGTACTTC
cdr3_aa: CASSLDSPYEQYF
v_call: TRBV28
j_call: TRBJ2-7
d_call: .
clone_size: .

cdr3_nt: TGTGCCAGCAGTTTATTCGGTGGCCACGAGCAGTACTTC
cdr3_aa: CASSLFGGHEQYF
v_call: TRBV27
j_call: TRBJ2-7
d_call: .
clone_size: once

cdr3_nt: TGTGCCAGCAGCACCCAGGGTTACTCCTACGAGCAGTACTTC
cdr3_aa: CASSTQGYSYEQYF
v_call: TRBV6-6
j_call: TRBJ2-7
d_call: .
clone_size: .

cdr3_nt: TGTGCCAGCAGTGCAACCAGGGGTTATGCCTACGAGCAGTACTTC
cdr3_aa: CASSATRGYAYEQYF
v_call: TRBV6-1
j_call: TRBJ2-7
d_call: .
clone_size: .

cdr3_nt: TGTGCCAGCAAGAGCGCAGGGTGGGTAGAGAACACTGAAGCTTTCTTT
cdr3_aa: CASKSAGWVENTEAFF
v_call: TRBV2
j_call: TRBJ1-1
d_call: .
clone_size: .

cdr3_nt: TGTGCCAGCAGCGGGACTCCGGAAAATGAAGCTTTCTTT
cdr3_aa: CASSGTPENEAFF
v_call: TRBV9
j_call: TRBJ1-1
d_call: .
clone_size: once

cdr3_nt: TGCAGCGTTCATGACGGCCTACGAGGGCAGTACTTC
cdr3_aa: CSVHDGLRGQYF
v_call: TRBV29-1
j_call: TRBJ2-7
d_call: .
clone_size: .

cdr3_nt: TGTGCCAGCAGTGCATTGGGACTTACCTACGAGCAGTACTTC
cdr3_aa: CASSALGLTYEQYF
v_call: TRBV6-1
j_call: TRBJ2-7
d_call: .
clone_size: .

cdr3_nt: TGTGCCAGCAGCTCCGACAGGGAGGGGAATGAAAAACTGTTTTTT
cdr3_aa: CASSSDREGNEKLFF
v_call: TRBV7-2
j_call: TRBJ1-4
d_call: TRBD1
clone_size: .

cdr3_nt: TGCGCCAGCAGCTTGCTCGGGGGCCTGAACACCGGGGAGCTGTTTTTT
cdr3_aa: CASSLLGGLNTGELFF
v_call: TRBV5-1
j_call: TRBJ2-2
d_call: .
clone_size: .

cdr3_nt: TGCGCCAGCAGTGCGGTGCAAGGGCACCAAGAGACCCAGTACTTC
cdr3_aa: CASSAVQGHQETQYF
v_call: TRBV10-2
j_call: TRBJ2-5
d_call: .
clone_size: once

cdr3_nt: TGTGCCAGCAGTTTCCAGGGCGGCAATCAGCCCCAGCATTTT
cdr3_aa: CASSFQGGNQPQHF
v_call: TRBV27
j_call: TRBJ1-5
d_call: .
clone_size: .

cdr3_nt: TGTGCCAGCTCCGACGGCGGGAGCGCCCACCCAGATACGCAGTATTTT
cdr3_aa: CASSDGGSAHPDTQYF
v_call: TRBV9
j_call: TRBJ2-3
d_call: TRBD2
clone_size: .

cdr3_nt: TGTGCCAGCAGCTTAGCTACAGGGTTAGGCCCACCGACCTTAACAGATACGCAGTATTTT
cdr3_aa: CASSLATGLGPPTLTDTQYF
v_call: TRBV7-2
j_call: TRBJ2-3
d_call: .
clone_size: .